Listed below are T cell receptor beta chains from one sample, sequenced in a study of early T cells in non-severe SARS-CoV-2 infection. Using its own MiXCR run on the 5' RACE reads, TCRdb lists one record per CDR3 protein. This sample has around 59,000 distinct CDR3 sequences, with just under 9% found just once. Input material: whole blood. The receptors stem from an adult who was a healthcare worker with PCR-confirmed SARS-CoV-2 infection or an uninfected control (not recorded which). Each CDR3 is given with its conserved first and last residue. D genes are given only for firm matches. Part of the rows lack a size; the others show once, few, many or a class for expanded clones.

TRBV10-2	NA	many	TRBJ2-2	TGCGCCAGCAGGGGGAGCCTTATAGGGGGGGAGCTGTTTTTT	CASRGSLIGGELFF
TRBV20-1	TRBD2	medium-sized	TRBJ2-3	TGCAGTGCTTCTCGGCGGGAGTCGGGCACAGATACGCAGTATTTT	CSASRRESGTDTQYF
TRBV9	NA	NA	TRBJ2-1	TGTGCCAGCAGCGATACCGGGACACAAATTTACAATGAGCAGTTCTTC	CASSDTGTQIYNEQFF
TRBV7-2	NA	medium-sized	TRBJ1-5	TGTGCCAGCAGCTTAGTCGCGGGACTCAATCAGCCCCAGCATTTT	CASSLVAGLNQPQHF
TRBV7-7	TRBD2	many	TRBJ2-2	TGTGCTAGCAGCCCCCGACTAGCGGGACCCACCGGGGAGCTGTTTTTT	CASSPRLAGPTGELFF
TRBV2	NA	many	TRBJ2-7	TGTGCCAGCAGTGAGATAAAAGGGATCGACGAGCAGTACTTC	CASSEIKGIDEQYF
TRBV6-2/TRBV6-3	TRBD1	many	TRBJ1-1	TGTGCCAGCAGACCCGACAGGGGTAATGAAGCTTTCTTT	CASRPDRGNEAFF
TRBV14	TRBD1	NA	TRBJ2-3	TGTGCCAGCAGCCATCGACAGGGAAGAGATACGCAGTATTTT	CASSHRQGRDTQYF
TRBV6-1	TRBD2	many	TRBJ2-2	TGTGCCAGCAGCGCTAGCGGGAGATGGACCGGGGAGCTGTTTTTT	CASSASGRWTGELFF
TRBV6-1	NA	many	TRBJ1-1	TGTGCCAGCAGCCAAATTACGAACACTGAAGCTTTCTTT	CASSQITNTEAFF
TRBV7-2	NA	NA	TRBJ2-7	TGTGCCAGCAGCTTAGGCCCGCCCAGTGCTCACGAGCAGTACTTC	CASSLGPPSAHEQYF
TRBV5-8	NA	NA	TRBJ2-1	TGTGCCAGCAGCTTGGTAAACGGGACTCTCTACAATGAGCAGTTCTTC	CASSLVNGTLYNEQFF
TRBV7-2	NA	few	TRBJ1-5	TGTGCCAGCAGCCTAGTAGGACAGAACAATCAGCCCCAGCATTTT	CASSLVGQNNQPQHF
TRBV24-1	NA	few	TRBJ2-1	TGTGCCACCAGTGATATAACGGATGAGCAGTTCTTC	CATSDITDEQFF
TRBV6-5	TRBD1	NA	TRBJ2-7	TGTGCCAGCAGTTTACAACCGGGACAGAGTTACGAGCAGTACTTC	CASSLQPGQSYEQYF
TRBV21-1	NA	many	TRBJ2-3	TGTGCCCCTGAGCCCTTAAGCGATCAGCGGGATCCCGCAGATACGCAGTATTTT	CAPEPLSDQRDPADTQYF
TRBV5-4	TRBD2	many	TRBJ2-7	TGTGCCAGCAGCCCGGGACTAGCGGACTACGAGCAGTACTTC	CASSPGLADYEQYF
TRBV19	TRBD2	many	TRBJ2-5	TGTGCCAGTAGTCCGGGACTAGCGGACCAAGAGACCCAGTACTTC	CASSPGLADQETQYF
TRBV24-1	NA	NA	TRBJ2-7	TGTGCCACCAGCCGGAATCGGGGAGGCGAGCAGTACTTC	CATSRNRGGEQYF
TRBV15	TRBD2	many	TRBJ2-1	TGTGCCACCAGCCCCCCCGGGGCTAGCGGGAACGAGCAGTTCTTC	CATSPPGASGNEQFF
TRBV7-9	TRBD1	few	TRBJ1-4	TGTGCCAGCAGCCTAGGACAGGGAGAAAAACTGTTTTTT	CASSLGQGEKLFF
TRBV7-2	NA	medium-sized	TRBJ2-2	TGTGCCAGCAGCTTAGCAACCGCTGCCGGGGAGCTGTTTTTT	CASSLATAAGELFF
TRBV11-3	TRBD2	many	TRBJ2-3	TGTGCCAGCAGCTCCACCGGACTAGCGGGAGGGCTGGGCACAGATACGCAGTATTTT	CASSSTGLAGGLGTDTQYF
TRBV11-1	NA	NA	TRBJ2-5	TGTGCCAGCAGCCCTCAAGCGAGAAAAGAGACCCAGTACTTC	CASSPQARKETQYF
TRBV6-5	TRBD2	many	TRBJ2-2	TGTGCCAGCAGCCGACTAGCGGGAACGGTCACCGGGGAGCTGTTTTTT	CASSRLAGTVTGELFF
TRBV5-1	TRBD1	many	TRBJ2-4	TGCGCCAGCAGCTCGGAAGACAGGGTTGCCAAAAACATTCAGTACTTC	CASSSEDRVAKNIQYF
TRBV29-1	TRBD1	NA	TRBJ1-2	TGCTGCGTCGGGGACAGCTTTCAGATTAATGGCTACACCTTC	CCVGDSFQINGYTF
TRBV12-3/TRBV12-4	TRBD2	NA	TRBJ2-7	TGTGCCAGCAACCCTAGCGGGAGCCTTGACGAGCAGTACTTC	CASNPSGSLDEQYF
TRBV6-6	NA	once	TRBJ1-4	TGTGCCAGCAACCCCCCGGGGGGGCATAATGAAAAACTGTTTTTT	CASNPPGGHNEKLFF
TRBV5-1	NA	NA	TRBJ2-5	TGCGCCAGCAGCTTGATGTTAGAAGAGACCCAGTACTTC	CASSLMLEETQYF
TRBV6-6	TRBD1	many	TRBJ1-1	TGTGCCAGCAGTAGAACAGGGGGCGCAAGCACTGAAGCTTTCTTT	CASSRTGGASTEAFF
TRBV28	NA	NA	TRBJ1-2	TGTGCCAGCAGTCCGGGGACCCGTAGCTTCTATGGCTACACCTTC	CASSPGTRSFYGYTF
TRBV3-1	NA	many	TRBJ2-7	TGTGCCAGCAGCCAAGAACGGCCCGGGACGGTCGAGCAGTACTTC	CASSQERPGTVEQYF
TRBV7-2	NA	NA	TRBJ1-4	TGTGCCAGCAGCTTAGGGCGCAATGAAAAACTGTTTTTT	CASSLGRNEKLFF
TRBV12-3/TRBV12-4	NA	many	TRBJ2-7	TGTGCCAGCAGTTTATCTTCCGGAACCTACGAGCAGTACTTC	CASSLSSGTYEQYF
TRBV21-1	NA	many	TRBJ2-5	TGTGCCAGCAGCAGGACAGGGAAGGGAGAGACCCAGTACTTC	CASSRTGKGETQYF
TRBV19	NA	many	TRBJ2-1	TGTGCCAGTAGTACTGGGGCAGCCTCTAACTACAATGAGCAGTTCTTC	CASSTGAASNYNEQFF
TRBV7-9	NA	many	TRBJ2-5	TGTGCCAGCAGCTTAGGCCGGGAGTGGAGGGAGACCCAGTACTTC	CASSLGREWRETQYF
TRBV6-2/TRBV6-3	TRBD1	many	TRBJ1-1	TGTGCCAGCACCTCAACAGGGGGCTGGATTGAAGCTTTCTTT	CASTSTGGWIEAFF
TRBV11-2	NA	NA	TRBJ1-2	TGTGCCAGCAGCTTAGCGCTGCAGTCAGGTGGCTACACCTTC	CASSLALQSGGYTF
TRBV28	NA	few	TRBJ2-2	TGTGCCAGCGGCTCACCGGTAGTGTTTTTT	CASGSPVVFF
TRBV30	TRBD1	many	TRBJ2-2	TGTGCCTGGGACAGGGGGAACACCGGGGAGCTGTTTTTT	CAWDRGNTGELFF
TRBV5-1	NA	NA	TRBJ2-7	TGCGCCAGCAGCGACGGTTCCTACGAGCAGTACTTC	CASSDGSYEQYF
TRBV6-2/TRBV6-3	TRBD2	NA	TRBJ2-5	TGTGCCAGCAGTTCCGCGGGAGGGATTGCGGAGACCCAGTACTTC	CASSSAGGIAETQYF
TRBV25-1	TRBD1	NA	TRBJ1-4	TGTGCCAGCAGGGGACAGGGGGCTGGAGAAAAACTGTTTTTT	CASRGQGAGEKLFF
TRBV18	TRBD1	many	TRBJ1-2	TGTGCCAGCTCACCGATGGGACAGGTACTCACCTTC	CASSPMGQVLTF
TRBV29-1	TRBD1	NA	TRBJ1-1	TGCAGCGTCATAGGGGGACAGGGGAGGACTGAAGCTTTCTTT	CSVIGGQGRTEAFF
TRBV29-1	TRBD2	many	TRBJ2-3	TGCAGCGTTGCTGGACTAGCAGAGTCTAGCACAGATACGCAGTATTTT	CSVAGLAESSTDTQYF
TRBV28	NA	many	TRBJ2-5	TGTGCCAGCAGCCAGACAGGTTCACGGACCCAGTACTTC	CASSQTGSRTQYF
TRBV10-3	NA	many	TRBJ2-3	TGTGCCATCAGTGAGTCGACTGGAGATACGCAGTATTTT	CAISESTGDTQYF
TRBV4-3	TRBD2	many	TRBJ2-1	TGCGCCAGCAGCCAAGATTTAGCGGGACTACTGTACAATGAGCAGTTCTTC	CASSQDLAGLLYNEQFF
TRBV7-2	TRBD1	many	TRBJ1-1	TGTGCCAGCAGCTTATTTGGACAGGGGGCTACGGGCACTGAAGCTTTCTTT	CASSLFGQGATGTEAFF
TRBV7-9	NA	many	TRBJ2-7	TGTGCCAGCAGCTTAGGAGGGGACGAGCAGTACTTC	CASSLGGDEQYF
TRBV19	NA	NA	TRBJ1-1	TGTGCCAGTAGTGGGAGAGGGCGACCGAACACTGAAGCTTTCTTT	CASSGRGRPNTEAFF
TRBV29-1	NA	NA	TRBJ1-5	TGCAGCGTTTCGGGACGGCGCAATCAGCCCCAGCATTTT	CSVSGRRNQPQHF
TRBV20-1	TRBD1	NA	TRBJ1-5	TGCAGTGCTAGAGGTAACAGGGGGGTTCAGCCCCAGCATTTT	CSARGNRGVQPQHF
TRBV7-3	NA	NA	TRBJ2-1	TGTGCCAGCAGCTTATCGGGCAGGGGTAATGAGCAGTTCTTC	CASSLSGRGNEQFF